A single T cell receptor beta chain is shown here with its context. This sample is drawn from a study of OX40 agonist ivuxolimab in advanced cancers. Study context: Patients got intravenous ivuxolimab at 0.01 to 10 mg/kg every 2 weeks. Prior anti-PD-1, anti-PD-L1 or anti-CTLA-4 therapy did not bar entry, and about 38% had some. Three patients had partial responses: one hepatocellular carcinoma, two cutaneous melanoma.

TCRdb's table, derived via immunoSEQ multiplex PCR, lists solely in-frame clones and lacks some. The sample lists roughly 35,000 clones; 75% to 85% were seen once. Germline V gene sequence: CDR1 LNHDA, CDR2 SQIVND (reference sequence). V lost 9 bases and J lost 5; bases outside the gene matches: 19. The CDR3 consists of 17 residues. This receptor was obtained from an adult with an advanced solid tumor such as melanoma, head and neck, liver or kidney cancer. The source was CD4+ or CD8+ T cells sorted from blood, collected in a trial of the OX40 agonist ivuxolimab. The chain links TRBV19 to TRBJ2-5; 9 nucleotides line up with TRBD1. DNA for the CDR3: TGTGCCAGCAGCACCTTGGGGACAGGGAAGTTTTTGGAGACCCAGTACTTC. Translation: CASSTLGTGKFLETQYF.